Reported below is one TCR beta chain. This sample is drawn from a study of shared clonotypes between healthy human individuals. Germline-derived CDR1 and CDR2 are SGHTS and YDEGEE. This CDR3 has 17 residues. The ends were cut back, 1 base at V and 1 base at J, with 17 bases in the middle. Replicate PCRs run on sorted subsets employed 200 ng DNA, 30,000 to 35,000 T cell genomes. This table comes from immunoSEQ multiplex PCR, and its TCRdb copy is limited to in-frame clones, with some not included. The table includes approximately 1.5 million clones, approximately 98% detected once. Naive CD4+ cells were CD45RA-selected; the remaining cells were memory.

V gene TRBV5-8 combines with J gene TRBJ2-5; D remains ambiguous. Sequencing used naive CD4+ T cells sorted from blood. This sample's subset: CD45RA+ positively selected. This TCR was sampled from a man aged 25-45 years in good health. Written as DNA, the CDR3 is TGTGCCAGCAGCTTGTGGGTCGGCAGAACACTCCAAGAGACCCAGTACTTC. It yields the protein CASSLWVGRTLQETQYF.